The rows below give T cell receptor beta chains drawn from one sample of a study of blood T cell repertoires in COVID-19. TCRdb's table, derived via immunoSEQ multiplex PCR, lists solely in-frame clones and lacks some. The sample lists 80,000 or so clones; about four fifths were seen once. Sample: peripheral blood. The receptor source for this set is a woman aged 70 to 79 with acute or convalescent COVID-19. Both conserved end residues are part of each CDR3. D genes are given only for firm matches. Some rows mark clone size as missing; the rest say once, few, many or name a class of expanded clone.

j_gene: TRBJ2-7; v_gene: TRBV19; d_gene: .; abundance: .; CDR3aa: CASSETGLLTYEQYF; CDR3nt: TGTGCCAGTAGCGAAACAGGGCTTTTAACCTACGAGCAGTACTTC
j_gene: TRBJ2-1; v_gene: TRBV5-6; d_gene: TRBD2; abundance: once; CDR3aa: CASSSSSGYNEQFF; CDR3nt: TGTGCCAGCAGCTCGTCTAGCGGGTACAATGAGCAGTTCTTC
j_gene: TRBJ2-7; v_gene: TRBV27; d_gene: .; abundance: .; CDR3aa: CASLKIGSSSYEQYF; CDR3nt: TGTGCCAGCCTCAAAATCGGGAGCAGCTCCTACGAGCAGTACTTC
j_gene: TRBJ1-2; v_gene: TRBV5-1; d_gene: TRBD1; abundance: .; CDR3aa: CASRTGDRYGYTF; CDR3nt: TGCGCCAGCAGGACAGGGGATCGGTATGGCTACACCTTC
j_gene: TRBJ1-5; v_gene: TRBV19; d_gene: .; abundance: .; CDR3aa: CASSIGENQPQHF; CDR3nt: TGTGCCAGTAGTATTGGGGAGAATCAGCCCCAGCATTTT
j_gene: TRBJ1-2; v_gene: TRBV3-1/TRBV3-2; d_gene: .; abundance: .; CDR3aa: CASSQVDGGIGSYTF; CDR3nt: TGTGCCAGCAGCCAAGTGGACGGAGGGATCGGGTCGTACACCTTC
j_gene: TRBJ2-1; v_gene: TRBV11-3; d_gene: TRBD2; abundance: few; CDR3aa: CASSPRTSGSPHNEQFF; CDR3nt: TGTGCCAGCAGCCCCCGGACTAGCGGGAGTCCTCACAATGAGCAGTTCTTC
j_gene: TRBJ1-1; v_gene: TRBV19; d_gene: .; abundance: .; CDR3aa: CASSLREGVTEAFF; CDR3nt: TGTGCCAGTAGTCTCAGGGAGGGGGTCACTGAAGCTTTCTTT
j_gene: TRBJ2-1; v_gene: TRBV30; d_gene: .; abundance: .; CDR3aa: CAWSVGLLRENEQFF; CDR3nt: TGTGCCTGGAGTGTCGGGCTACTTCGGGAAAATGAGCAGTTCTTC
j_gene: TRBJ2-2; v_gene: TRBV7-9; d_gene: TRBD2; abundance: .; CDR3aa: CASSRTGTSTGELFF; CDR3nt: TGTGCCAGCAGTCGCACCGGGACTAGTACCGGGGAGCTGTTTTTT
j_gene: TRBJ2-1; v_gene: TRBV5-1; d_gene: .; abundance: .; CDR3aa: CASRGLSSYNEQFF; CDR3nt: TGCGCCAGCCGCGGACTTAGCTCCTACAATGAGCAGTTCTTC
j_gene: TRBJ1-3; v_gene: TRBV11-2; d_gene: .; abundance: .; CDR3aa: CASSRTGVTGNTIYF; CDR3nt: TGTGCCAGCAGTCGAACAGGAGTCACTGGAAACACCATATATTTT
j_gene: TRBJ2-5; v_gene: TRBV19; d_gene: TRBD2; abundance: .; CDR3aa: CASSPGTSGNLYQETQYF; CDR3nt: TGTGCCAGTAGTCCCGGGACTAGCGGGAACTTGTACCAAGAGACCCAGTACTTC
j_gene: TRBJ2-7; v_gene: TRBV7-3; d_gene: .; abundance: .; CDR3aa: CASSPQGKSEQYF; CDR3nt: TGTGCCAGCAGCCCACAGGGAAAGAGCGAGCAGTACTTC
j_gene: TRBJ1-1; v_gene: TRBV5-1; d_gene: .; abundance: .; CDR3aa: CASSLGRGQPTEAFF; CDR3nt: TGCGCCAGCAGCTTGGGGCGGGGTCAGCCCACTGAAGCTTTCTTT
j_gene: TRBJ2-7; v_gene: TRBV28; d_gene: TRBD1; abundance: .; CDR3aa: CASSQLLGQFQYF; CDR3nt: TGTGCCAGCAGTCAACTACTGGGACAGTTTCAATACTTC
j_gene: TRBJ1-1; v_gene: TRBV29-1; d_gene: .; abundance: .; CDR3aa: CSLRQGSNTEAFF; CDR3nt: TGCAGCCTTCGCCAGGGGTCTAACACTGAAGCTTTCTTT
j_gene: TRBJ2-2; v_gene: TRBV18; d_gene: TRBD1; abundance: .; CDR3aa: CASSSNRGPANTGELFF; CDR3nt: TGTGCCAGCTCATCAAATAGGGGGCCCGCGAACACCGGGGAGCTGTTTTTT
j_gene: TRBJ1-1; v_gene: TRBV9; d_gene: TRBD1; abundance: .; CDR3aa: CASSVSYRGGTEAFF; CDR3nt: TGTGCCAGCAGCGTATCTTACAGGGGAGGCACTGAAGCTTTCTTT
j_gene: TRBJ1-2; v_gene: TRBV6-5; d_gene: .; abundance: .; CDR3aa: CASSYGAGDNGGYTF; CDR3nt: TGTGCCAGCAGTTACGGTGCAGGGGATAACGGGGGCTACACCTTC
j_gene: TRBJ1-6; v_gene: TRBV12-3/TRBV12-4; d_gene: TRBD1; abundance: few; CDR3aa: CASSLTGESPLHF; CDR3nt: TGTGCCAGCAGTTTGACAGGGGAGTCACCCCTCCACTTT
j_gene: TRBJ1-2; v_gene: TRBV2; d_gene: TRBD1; abundance: .; CDR3aa: CASSAGTAPDYTF; CDR3nt: TGTGCCAGCAGTGCCGGGACAGCACCCGATTACACCTTC
j_gene: TRBJ2-5; v_gene: TRBV10-3; d_gene: .; abundance: once; CDR3aa: CAISESQGTVETQYF; CDR3nt: TGTGCCATCAGTGAGTCGCAGGGGACGGTCGAGACCCAGTACTTC
j_gene: TRBJ1-4; v_gene: TRBV7-9; d_gene: TRBD1; abundance: once; CDR3aa: CASTQYRQGFREKLFF; CDR3nt: TGTGCCAGCACCCAATATCGACAGGGGTTTCGCGAAAAACTGTTTTTT
j_gene: TRBJ2-1; v_gene: TRBV29-1; d_gene: TRBD2; abundance: .; CDR3aa: CSVEGAETAGVSYNEQFF; CDR3nt: TGCAGCGTTGAAGGGGCTGAAACAGCGGGAGTGTCCTACAATGAGCAGTTCTTC
j_gene: TRBJ2-2; v_gene: TRBV5-8; d_gene: TRBD2; abundance: .; CDR3aa: CASSLRGLEGTGELFF; CDR3nt: TGTGCCAGCAGCTTGCGCGGACTAGAGGGCACCGGGGAGCTGTTTTTT
j_gene: TRBJ2-3; v_gene: TRBV2; d_gene: .; abundance: .; CDR3aa: CASKTGTDTQYF; CDR3nt: TGTGCCAGCAAGACAGGCACAGATACGCAGTATTTT
j_gene: TRBJ1-3; v_gene: TRBV13; d_gene: TRBD1; abundance: .; CDR3aa: CASSSNEGAVGNTIYF; CDR3nt: TGTGCCAGCAGCTCCAACGAGGGGGCAGTTGGAAACACCATATATTTT
j_gene: TRBJ2-7; v_gene: TRBV29-1; d_gene: TRBD2; abundance: .; CDR3aa: CSVEDHRLAGAYEQYF; CDR3nt: TGCAGCGTTGAAGATCATCGACTAGCGGGAGCATACGAGCAGTACTTC
j_gene: TRBJ2-3; v_gene: TRBV19; d_gene: .; abundance: .; CDR3aa: CASSMGQGRTDTQYF; CDR3nt: TGTGCCAGTAGTATGGGTCAGGGGCGAACAGATACGCAGTATTTT
j_gene: TRBJ1-2; v_gene: TRBV12-3/TRBV12-4; d_gene: .; abundance: .; CDR3aa: CASSFGEGYTF; CDR3nt: TGTGCCAGCAGTTTTGGGGAGGGCTACACCTTC
j_gene: TRBJ2-1; v_gene: TRBV6-4; d_gene: .; abundance: .; CDR3aa: CASSERGGPYNEQFF; CDR3nt: TGTGCCAGCAGTGAAAGGGGGGGGCCATACAATGAGCAGTTCTTC